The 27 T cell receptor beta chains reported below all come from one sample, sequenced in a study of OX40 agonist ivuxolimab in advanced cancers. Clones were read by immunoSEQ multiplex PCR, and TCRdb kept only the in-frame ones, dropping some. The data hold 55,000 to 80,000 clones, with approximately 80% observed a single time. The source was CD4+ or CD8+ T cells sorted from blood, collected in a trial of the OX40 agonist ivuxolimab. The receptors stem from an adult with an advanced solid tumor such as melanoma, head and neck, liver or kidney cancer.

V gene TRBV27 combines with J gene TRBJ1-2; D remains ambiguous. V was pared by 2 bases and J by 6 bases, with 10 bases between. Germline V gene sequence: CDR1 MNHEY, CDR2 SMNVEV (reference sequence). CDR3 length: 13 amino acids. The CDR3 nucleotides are TGTGCCAGCAGTTTACTAGGACGGGATGGCTACACCTTC. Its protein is CASSLLGRDGYTF.

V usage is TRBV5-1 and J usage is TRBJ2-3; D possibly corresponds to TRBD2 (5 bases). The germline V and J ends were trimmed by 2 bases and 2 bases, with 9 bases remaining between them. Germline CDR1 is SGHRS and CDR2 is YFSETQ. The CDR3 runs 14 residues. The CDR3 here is CASSLAELTDTQYF. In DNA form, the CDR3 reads TGCGCCAGCAGCTTAGCGGAACTCACAGATACGCAGTATTTT. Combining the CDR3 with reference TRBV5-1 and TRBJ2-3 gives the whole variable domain KAGVTQTPRYLIKTRGQQVTLSCSPISGHRSVSWYQQTPGQGLQFLFEYFSETQRNKGNFPGRFSGRQFSNSRSEMNVSTLELGDSALYLCASSLAELTDTQYFGPGTRLTVL.

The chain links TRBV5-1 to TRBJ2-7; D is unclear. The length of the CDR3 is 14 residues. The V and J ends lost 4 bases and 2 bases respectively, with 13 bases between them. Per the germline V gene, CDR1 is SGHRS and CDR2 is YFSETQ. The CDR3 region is CASSPTPGPYEQYV. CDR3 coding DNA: TGCGCCAGCAGCCCCACCCCCGGCCCCTACGAGCAGTACGTC.

The chain's CDR3 is CASSSPTSGEGRDTQYF. The CDR3 bases are TGTGCCAGCAGCTCCCCTACTAGCGGGGAGGGGAGAGATACGCAGTATTTT. The V call is TRBV7-3, the J call TRBJ2-3, with 10 nucleotides matching TRBD2. Germline CDR1 and CDR2: SGHTA and FQGTGA. V was pared by 4 bases and J by 5 bases, with 12 bases of the junction left unmatched. There are 17 residues in the CDR3.

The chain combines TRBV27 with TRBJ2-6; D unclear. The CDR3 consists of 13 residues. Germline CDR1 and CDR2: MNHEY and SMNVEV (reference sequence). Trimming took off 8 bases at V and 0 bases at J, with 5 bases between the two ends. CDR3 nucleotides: TGTGCCAGCTGGAACTCTGGGGCCAACGTCCTGACTTTC. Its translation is CASWNSGANVLTF. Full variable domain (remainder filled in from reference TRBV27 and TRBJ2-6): EAQVTQNPRYLITVTGKKLTVTCSQNMNHEYMSWYRQDPGLGLRQIYYSMNVEVTDKGDVPEGYKVSRKEKRNFPLILESPSPNQTSLYFCASWNSGANVLTFGAGSRLTVL.

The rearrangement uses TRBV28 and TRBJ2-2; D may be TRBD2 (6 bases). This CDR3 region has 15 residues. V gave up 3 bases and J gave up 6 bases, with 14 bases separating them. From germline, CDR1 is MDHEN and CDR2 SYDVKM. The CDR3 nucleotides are TGTGCCAGCAGTTTGTCAGGAGGGACGGCCGGGGAGCTGTTTTTT. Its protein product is CASSLSGGTAGELFF.

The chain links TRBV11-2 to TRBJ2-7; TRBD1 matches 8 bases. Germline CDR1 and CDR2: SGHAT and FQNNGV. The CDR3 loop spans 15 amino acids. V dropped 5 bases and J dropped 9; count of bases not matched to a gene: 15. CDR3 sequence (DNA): TGTGCCAGCAGCCCGGGACAGGTAGCGTCTACGCCGCAGTACTTC. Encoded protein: CASSPGQVASTPQYF.

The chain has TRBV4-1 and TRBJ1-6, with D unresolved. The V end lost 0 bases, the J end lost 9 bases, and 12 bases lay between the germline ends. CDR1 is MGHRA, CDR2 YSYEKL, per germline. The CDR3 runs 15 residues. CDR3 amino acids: CASSQESPRVSPLHF. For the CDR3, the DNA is TGCGCCAGCAGCCAAGAGTCCCCCCGGGTTTCACCCCTCCACTTT.

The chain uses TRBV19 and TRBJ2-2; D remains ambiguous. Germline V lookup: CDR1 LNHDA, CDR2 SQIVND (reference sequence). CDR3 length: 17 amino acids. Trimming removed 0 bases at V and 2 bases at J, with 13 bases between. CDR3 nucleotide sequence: TGTGCCAGTAGTATAGATCATCGTCAGGTAAACACCGGGGAGCTGTTTTTT. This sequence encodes CASSIDHRQVNTGELFF.

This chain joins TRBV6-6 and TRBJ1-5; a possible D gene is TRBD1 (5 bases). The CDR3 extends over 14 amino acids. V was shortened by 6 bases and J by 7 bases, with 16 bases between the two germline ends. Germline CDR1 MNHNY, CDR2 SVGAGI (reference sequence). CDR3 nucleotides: TGTGCCAGCAGCCTGGAGGGGCGGACCCAGCCCCAGCATTTT. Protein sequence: CASSLEGRTQPQHF.

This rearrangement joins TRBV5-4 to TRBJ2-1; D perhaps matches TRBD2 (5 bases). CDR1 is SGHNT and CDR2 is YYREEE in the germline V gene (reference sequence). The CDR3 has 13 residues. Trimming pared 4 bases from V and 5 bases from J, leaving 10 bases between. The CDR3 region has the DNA TGTGCCAGCAGCAATACTAGAAACAATGAGCAGTTCTTC. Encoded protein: CASSNTRNNEQFF.

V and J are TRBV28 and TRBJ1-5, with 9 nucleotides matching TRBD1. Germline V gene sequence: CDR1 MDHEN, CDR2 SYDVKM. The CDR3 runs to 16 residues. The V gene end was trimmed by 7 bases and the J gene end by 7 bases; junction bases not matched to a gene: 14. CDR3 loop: CASTSYRGQRSQPQHF. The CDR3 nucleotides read TGTGCCAGCACCTCCTACAGGGGGCAAAGGAGCCAGCCCCAGCATTTT.

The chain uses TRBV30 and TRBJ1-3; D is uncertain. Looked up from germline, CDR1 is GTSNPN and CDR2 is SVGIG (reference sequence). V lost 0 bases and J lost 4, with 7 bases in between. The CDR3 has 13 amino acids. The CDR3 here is CAWSVLGGNTIYF. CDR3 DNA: TGTGCCTGGAGTGTACTTGGAGGAAACACCATATATTTT.

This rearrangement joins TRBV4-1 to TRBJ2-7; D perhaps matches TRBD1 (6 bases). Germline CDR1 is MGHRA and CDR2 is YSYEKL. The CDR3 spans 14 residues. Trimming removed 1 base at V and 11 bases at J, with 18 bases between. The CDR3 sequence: CASSQAYPGEKEYF. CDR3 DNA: TGCGCCAGCAGCCAAGCCTACCCAGGGGAGAAGGAGTACTTC.

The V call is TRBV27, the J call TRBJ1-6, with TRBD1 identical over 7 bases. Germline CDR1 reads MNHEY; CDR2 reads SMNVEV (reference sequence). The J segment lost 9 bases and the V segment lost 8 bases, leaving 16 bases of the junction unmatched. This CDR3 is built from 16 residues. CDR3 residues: CASRKRQGIGSSPLHF. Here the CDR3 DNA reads TGTGCCAGCCGAAAACGACAGGGAATTGGTAGTTCACCCCTCCACTTT.

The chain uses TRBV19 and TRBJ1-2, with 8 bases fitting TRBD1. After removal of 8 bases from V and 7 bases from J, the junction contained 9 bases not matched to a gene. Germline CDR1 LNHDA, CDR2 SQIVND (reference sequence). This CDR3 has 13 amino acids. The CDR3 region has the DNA TGTGCCAGTTCCGGACAGGGCAGGGTTGGCTACACCTTC. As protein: CASSGQGRVGYTF. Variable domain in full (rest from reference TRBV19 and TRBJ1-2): DGGITQSPKYLFRKEGQNVTLSCEQNLNHDAMYWYRQDPGQGLRLIYYSQIVNDFQKGDIAEGYSVSREKKESFPLTVTSAQKNPTAFYLCASSGQGRVGYTFGSGTRLTVV.

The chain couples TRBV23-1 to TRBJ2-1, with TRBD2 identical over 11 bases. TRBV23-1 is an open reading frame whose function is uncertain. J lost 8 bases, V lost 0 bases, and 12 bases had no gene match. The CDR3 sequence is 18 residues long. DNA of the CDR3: TGCGCCAGCAGTCAATCTAGCGGGAGGGTATACAGTCTCGATGAGCAGTTCTTC. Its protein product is CASSQSSGRVYSLDEQFF.

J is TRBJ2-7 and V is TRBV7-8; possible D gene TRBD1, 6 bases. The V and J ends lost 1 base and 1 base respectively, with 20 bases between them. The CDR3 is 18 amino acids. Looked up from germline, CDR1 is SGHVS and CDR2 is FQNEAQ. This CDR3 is CASSLDYRDYLNSYEQYV. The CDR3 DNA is TGTGCCAGCAGCTTAGACTACAGGGATTACCTTAATTCCTACGAGCAGTACGTC.

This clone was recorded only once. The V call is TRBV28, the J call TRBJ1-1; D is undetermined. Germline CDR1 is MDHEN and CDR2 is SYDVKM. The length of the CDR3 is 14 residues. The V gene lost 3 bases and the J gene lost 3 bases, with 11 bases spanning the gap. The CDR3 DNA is TGTGCCAGCAGTTTCGAGAAGGTTTACACTGAAGCTTTCTTT. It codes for CASSFEKVYTEAFF.

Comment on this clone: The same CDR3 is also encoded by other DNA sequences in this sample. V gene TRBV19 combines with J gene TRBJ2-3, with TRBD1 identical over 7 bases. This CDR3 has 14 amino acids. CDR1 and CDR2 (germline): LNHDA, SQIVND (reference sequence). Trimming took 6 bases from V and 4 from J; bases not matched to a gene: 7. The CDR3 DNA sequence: TGTGCCAGTAGAAGGACAGGTGGTCCAGATACGCAGTATTTT. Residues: CASRRTGGPDTQYF.

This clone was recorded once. The CDR3 sequence: CASSRTGIEQFF. Written as DNA, the CDR3 is TGTGCCAGCAGTCGCACAGGGATTGAGCAGTTCTTC. This chain joins TRBV27 and TRBJ2-1; D perhaps matches TRBD1 (6 bases). Trimming cost V 5 bases and J 9 bases, with 11 bases left between them. This CDR3 contains 12 residues. Germline V lookup: CDR1 MNHEY, CDR2 SMNVEV (reference sequence).

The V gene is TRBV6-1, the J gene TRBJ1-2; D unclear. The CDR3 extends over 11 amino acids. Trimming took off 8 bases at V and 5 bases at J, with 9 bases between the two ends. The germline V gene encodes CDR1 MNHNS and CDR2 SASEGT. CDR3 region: CASGGDYGYTF. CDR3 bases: TGTGCCAGCGGTGGGGATTATGGCTACACCTTC.

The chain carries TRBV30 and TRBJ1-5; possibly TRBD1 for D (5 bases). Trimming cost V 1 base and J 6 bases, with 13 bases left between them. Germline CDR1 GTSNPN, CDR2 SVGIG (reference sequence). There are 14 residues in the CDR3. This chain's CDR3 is CAWSGGIAGQPQHF. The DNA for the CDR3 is TGTGCCTGGAGTGGGGGGATAGCCGGTCAGCCCCAGCATTTT. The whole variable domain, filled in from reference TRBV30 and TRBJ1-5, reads SQTIHQWPATLVQPVGSPLSLECTVEGTSNPNLYWYRQAAGRGLQLLFYSVGIGQISSEVPQNLSASRPQDRQFILSSKKLLLSDSGFYLCAWSGGIAGQPQHFGDGTRLSIL.

The DNA for the CDR3 is TGCGCCAGCAGCCAGACCGGTGGGACCCAGTACTTC. It translates to CASSQTGGTQYF. V is TRBV4-1 and J is TRBJ2-5, with unresolved D. The CDR3 consists of 12 residues. Trimming pared 3 bases from V and 7 bases from J, leaving 9 bases between. Germline V gene sequence: CDR1 MGHRA, CDR2 YSYEKL.

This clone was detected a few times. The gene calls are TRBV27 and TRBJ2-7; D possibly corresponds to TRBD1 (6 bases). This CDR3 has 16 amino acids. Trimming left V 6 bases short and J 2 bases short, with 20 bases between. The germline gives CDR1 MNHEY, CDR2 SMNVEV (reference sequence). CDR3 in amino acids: CASRPEQGNGAYEQYV. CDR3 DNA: TGTGCCAGCAGGCCCGAACAGGGAAACGGGGCCTACGAGCAGTACGTC.

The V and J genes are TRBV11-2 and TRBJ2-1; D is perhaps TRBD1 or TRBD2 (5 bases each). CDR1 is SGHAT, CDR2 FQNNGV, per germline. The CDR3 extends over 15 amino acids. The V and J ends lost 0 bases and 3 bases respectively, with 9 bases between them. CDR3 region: CASSLETEGYNEQFF. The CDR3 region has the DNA TGTGCCAGCAGCTTAGAGACAGAGGGCTACAATGAGCAGTTCTTC. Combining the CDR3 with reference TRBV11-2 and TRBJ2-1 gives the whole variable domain EAGVAQSPRYKIIEKRQSVAFWCNPISGHATLYWYQQILGQGPKLLIQFQNNGVVDDSQLPKDRFSAERLKGVDSTLKIQPAKLEDSAVYLCASSLETEGYNEQFFGPGTRLTVL.

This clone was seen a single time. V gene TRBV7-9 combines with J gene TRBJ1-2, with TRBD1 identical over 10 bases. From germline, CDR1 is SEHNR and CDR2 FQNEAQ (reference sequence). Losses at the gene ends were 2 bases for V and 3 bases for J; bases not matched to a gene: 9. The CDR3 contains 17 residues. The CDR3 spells CASSLTRDRGPYYGYTF. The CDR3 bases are TGTGCCAGCAGCTTAACCCGGGACAGGGGCCCTTACTATGGCTACACCTTC.